The sequence of this T cell receptor beta chain was determined in a study of cytomegalovirus exposure and HLA in healthy donors. Trimming left V 1 base short and J 10 bases short, with 8 bases between. CDR1 and CDR2 from the germline V gene are SGHTA and FQGNSA. CDR3 length equals 13 residues. A word on this clone: The antigen is undetermined.

Study-level findings and limits: In vitro, three CMV-associated chains proved specific for CMV antigens.

PCR involved 60 Vbeta and 13 Jbeta primers. Here immunoSEQ multiplex PCR was the method, and the copy in TCRdb shows in-frame clones only, minus some. The sample lists about 120,000 clones, over 60% occurring once. This chain links TRBV7-2 with TRBJ1-6; weak D call: TRBD1 (5 bases). Sample: PBMCs. The clonotype comes from a woman aged 40 to 50 in good health and CMV-seropositive. The CDR3, as DNA: TGTGCCAGCAGCTTAGTACAGGTCTCACCCCTCCACTTT. Protein product: CASSLVQVSPLHF.